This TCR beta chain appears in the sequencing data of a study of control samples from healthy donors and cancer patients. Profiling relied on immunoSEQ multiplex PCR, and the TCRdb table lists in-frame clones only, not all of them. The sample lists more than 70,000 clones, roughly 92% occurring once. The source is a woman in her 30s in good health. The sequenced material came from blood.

The chain's CDR3 is CASSQRLRGGYTF. The CDR3 DNA follows: TGTGCCAGCAGTCAGCGGCTTCGGGGCGGCTACACCTTC. V usage is TRBV6-5 and J usage is TRBJ1-2; D might be TRBD1 (5 bases). Trimming shortened V by 5 bases and J by 8 bases, and 15 bases separated the two germline ends. CDR1 and CDR2 (germline): MNHEY, SVGAGI. The CDR3 contains 13 residues.